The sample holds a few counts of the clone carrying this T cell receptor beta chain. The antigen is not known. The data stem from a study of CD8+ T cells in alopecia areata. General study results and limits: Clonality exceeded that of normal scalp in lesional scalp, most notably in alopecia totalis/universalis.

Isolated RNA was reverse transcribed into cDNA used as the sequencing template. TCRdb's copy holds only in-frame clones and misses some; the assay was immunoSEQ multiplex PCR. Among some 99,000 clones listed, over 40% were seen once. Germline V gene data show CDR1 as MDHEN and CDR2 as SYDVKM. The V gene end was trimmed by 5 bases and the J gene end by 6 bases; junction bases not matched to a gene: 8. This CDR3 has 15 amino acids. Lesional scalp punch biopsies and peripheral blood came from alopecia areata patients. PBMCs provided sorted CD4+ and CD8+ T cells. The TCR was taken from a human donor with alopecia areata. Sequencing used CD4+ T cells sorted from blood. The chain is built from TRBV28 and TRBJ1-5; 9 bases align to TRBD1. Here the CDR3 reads CASSRGDRAFQPQHF. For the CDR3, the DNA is TGTGCCAGCAGTCGGGGGGACAGGGCATTTCAGCCCCAGCATTTT.